This TCR beta chain was captured by sequencing in a study of human T cells and chemical hapten exposure (dated by TCRdb to the early 2020s). Background on the whole study: For sensitization, 2% DPC in acetone was applied to a 2 cm by 2 cm area of upper inner arm skin. Weekly therapeutic DPC doses were additionally applied to the scalp of patients throughout the roughly 23-week study period. This study followed changes in the peripheral blood TCR repertoire in vivo during primary and secondary sensitization of alopecia patients to the hapten diphenylcyclopropenone (DPC). Alopecia areata with under or over 50% scalp involvement, alopecia totalis and alopecia universalis were represented in the patient cohort, which was mostly female. Patient blood was sampled pre-sensitization (week 0) and at 2, 6 and about 24 weeks after DPC sensitization. Some 29 alopecia patients provided blood for TCR sequencing at one to four time points (pre-sensitization, 2, 6 and 24 weeks). Libraries were combined into a pool for sequencing, and differences in TCR yield between samples came mainly from small differences in library volumes within the pool. Patch tests used Finn chambers with 0.01% DPC on the upper back, scored after 6 days by International Contact Dermatitis Research Group standards. Here is what the overall study found, with its caveats: The number of PT1 expanded TCRs positively correlated with patch test score, significant at thresholds 8, 16 and 32 but not 4. Significantly more large CDR3 similarity clusters were formed by expanded TCRs than by pre-sensitization or healthy control sets, consistent with antigen-driven responses. Alopecia, a presumed autoimmune disease, was present in all patients, so the immune response of the patients might differ from that of healthy individuals. After repeated subsampling, changes were observed in the strength of the expansion versus patch-test correlation and in the threshold at which the correlation became significant. No change with DPC sensitization was found in the number of TCRs above 1 in 1000 frequency, and no evidence of global repertoire structure alterations was found.

The library was made by RACE. The instrument was a NextSeq 500. Library preparation attached unique molecular identifiers to individual cDNA molecules for quantitative, reproducible TCR counting. Each blood RNA sample was used to sequence both TCR alpha and TCR beta chains. As for the authors' bioinformatics: The median number of TCRs per sample was some 100,000, ranging from 23,224 to 690,600. V, J and CDR3 annotation of the TCR reads was performed with the Decombinator software suite. For PS versus PT1 abundance plots, all samples were subsampled to the same number of TCRs (28,000). Expanded TCRs were defined as absent before sensitization and observed at least eight times at the 2-week time point. TCRdb trimmed public reads at Q25 via fastp, called clones via MiXCR and kept in-frame beta chains. Rows are combined by CDR3 protein, so each entry shows the most common genes and DNA. These V and J calls derive from TCRdb rather than the authors' analysis. This sample gives tens of thousands of distinct CDR3 sequences in total; around 9.4% of them show up just once. The top ten clones comprise 14% of the sample.

Interpreted using the paper, the time point label stands for: pre-sensitization, week 0. The intended sense of this specimen's treatment or condition label: therapeutic diphenylcyclopropenone sensitization with weekly scalp DPC. At each patch-test visit, blood was drawn before the patch test was applied. Patients were considered eligible if aged 18 to 70, diagnosed with alopecia and deemed suitable for DPC therapy, and patients were excluded if pregnant. Total RNA was extracted from unfractionated whole blood that had been collected in Tempus Blood RNA tubes. The CDR3 starts with the cysteine, ends with the phenylalanine, and has 14 residues. Only the CDR3 portion is preserved as DNA: 42 bases, with reading frame beginning at the first base. The germline V gene supplies CDR1 SGDLS and CDR2 YYNGEE. Trimming costs V 4 bases and J 0 bases, and their ends lie 8 bases apart. As regards this clonotype: Its antigen target is currently unknown. Nothing much larger sits one base from this clone, and base qualities are not available.

The starting material was whole blood, obtained in connection with sensitization to the hapten diphenylcyclopropenone (DPC). This chain joins TRBV9 to TRBJ2-1; the D gene is perhaps TRBD1, from 7 matching bases. The TCR sequence derives from a woman aged 35 to 49 with alopecia areata. Some clones in this sample may be carry-over from other donors' samples. CDR3 loop: CASSQGGSYNEQFF. In nucleotides, the sequence is TGTGCCAGCAGCCAGGGGGGCTCCTACAATGAGCAGTTCTTC.